Below, 14 T cell receptor beta chains from the same sample are listed, as sequenced in a study of regulatory T cells in long-lasting Graves disease. The time point was: persistent/refractory GD, antithyroid drugs over 5 years with positive TRAb. The TCR library was prepared using RNA isolated from PBMCs. Libraries of TCR beta came from iRepertoire HTBI primers plus Arm-PCR of CDR3 regions. Via MiXCR, TCRdb re-called the multiplex PCR reads, giving one row per CDR3 protein. In the table there are 500,000 to 800,000 distinct CDR3 sequences, approximately 29% of which are singletons. The source was peripheral blood mononuclear cells (PBMCs), collected when the disease was refractory, from a patient treated with antithyroid drugs. These receptors were collected from a female donor with Graves disease.

This clonotype was seen more than once but under ten times. V and J are TRBV18 and TRBJ1-5, with a weak D call TRBD1 (5 bases). The CDR3 covers 13 residues. Germline lookup yields CDR1 KGHSH and CDR2 LQKENI. Trimming shortened V by 6 bases and J by 5 bases, and 11 bases separated the two germline ends. The CDR3 loop is CASSSDSDQPQHF. CDR3 nucleotide sequence: TGTGCCAGCTCTTCCGACAGCGATCAGCCCCAGCATTTT.

This clonotype has a handful of counts. The chain combines TRBV6-2 or TRBV6-3 with TRBJ2-6; D call uncertain. CDR1 MNHEY and CDR2 SVGEGT come from the germline V gene. The CDR3 runs to 16 residues. With 0 bases removed from V and 1 base from J, the gap between germline ends came to 7 bases. The chain's CDR3 is CASSYSGSSGANVLTF. CDR3 sequence (DNA): TGTGCCAGCAGTTACTCCGGGTCTTCTGGGGCCAACGTCCTGACTTTC.

This clonotype came up many times. The chain couples TRBV28 to TRBJ1-5; TRBD1 matches at 8 bases. Germline V CDR1 and CDR2: MDHEN, SYDVKM. V was pared by 7 bases and J by 6 bases, with 17 bases of the junction left unmatched. The CDR3 totals 17 residues. The CDR3 sequence: CASTQPGGARFGQPQHF. The CDR3 coding sequence is TGTGCCAGCACCCAGCCAGGGGGCGCGCGGTTCGGTCAGCCCCAGCATTTT.

Turning to this clonotype: Compared with germline, one end of the junction differs, possibly owing to a read error. This chain joins TRBV28 and TRBJ2-5; the match to TRBD2 covers 12 bases. CDR1 is MDHEN and CDR2 is SYDVKM in the germline V gene. The CDR3 is made up of 17 amino acids. The CDR3 protein is CASSRGTSGPGNNEQLF. In nucleotides, the CDR3 is TGTGCCAGCAGCCGAGGGACTAGCGGGCCGGGGAACAATGAGCAGCTCTTC. Full variable domain (rest looked up from reference TRBV28 and TRBJ2-5): DVKVTQSSRYLVKRTGEKVFLECVQDMDHENMFWYRQDPGLGLRLIYFSYDVKMKEKGDIPEGYSVSREKKERFSLILESASTNQTSMYLCASSRGTSGPGNNEQLFGPGTRLLVL.

This clonotype was counted at least ten times. V gene TRBV12-3 or TRBV12-4 combines with J gene TRBJ1-1; 8 bases match TRBD1. J was trimmed by 6 bases and V by 6 bases; bases with no gene match: 18. The CDR3 runs to 17 residues. This CDR3 is CASSSTGRRTGSSEAFF. DNA of the CDR3: TGTGCCAGCAGCTCAACCGGCAGAAGGACAGGGTCGTCTGAAGCTTTCTTT.

This clonotype was counted between two and nine times. This chain connects TRBV27 to TRBJ1-1; D not certain. V dropped 4 bases and J dropped 1 base, with 7 bases sitting between them. The CDR3 consists of 13 residues. CDR1 is MNHEY, CDR2 SMNVEV, per germline (reference sequence). The CDR3 here is CASSWLANTEAFF. Here the CDR3 DNA reads TGTGCCAGCAGTTGGTTAGCGAACACTGAAGCTTTCTTT.

V usage is TRBV7-3 and J usage is TRBJ2-5; 9 bases are a match to TRBD1. Germline CDR1 reads SGHTA; CDR2 reads FQGTGA. V shed 5 bases, J shed 4 bases, and the junction held 8 bases outside the gene matches. CDR3 length: 15 amino acids. The CDR3 sequence: CASSRQGQGGETQYF. The CDR3 DNA is TGTGCCAGCAGCCGACAGGGACAGGGAGGAGAGACCCAGTACTTC.

The CDR3 bases are TGTGCCAGCAGCCTACAACAGGGGGCCTACGAGCAGTACTTC. Its protein is CASSLQQGAYEQYF. The chain joins TRBV9 to TRBJ2-7, with 8 bases that match TRBD1. The CDR3 runs 14 residues. Unmatched junction bases numbered 5, after V lost 4 bases and J lost 2 bases. Germline V gene lookup returns CDR1 SGDLS and CDR2 YYNGEE.

The chain combines TRBV7-6 with TRBJ2-2; TRBD2 matches at 13 bases. Trimming removed 5 bases from V and 6 bases from J; junction bases left unmatched: 9. From germline, CDR1 is SGHVS and CDR2 FNYEAQ. The CDR3 contains 17 residues. The CDR3 nucleotides read TGTGCCAGCAGCCTCCGACTAGCGGGAGGTATGGCCGGGGAGCTGTTTTTT. Translated, it gives CASSLRLAGGMAGELFF.

The rearrangement joins TRBV15 to TRBJ1-1; D possibly corresponds to TRBD1 (5 bases). CDR1 is LNHNV, CDR2 YYDKDF, per germline (reference sequence). The CDR3 runs 15 residues. The germline V and J ends were trimmed by 0 bases and 1 base, with 9 bases remaining between them. CDR3 bases: TGTGCCACCAGCAGAGATCCCCAGGGGAACACTGAAGCTTTCTTT. Translation gives CATSRDPQGNTEAFF.

The chain couples TRBV30 to TRBJ1-2; no reliable D call. Germline V gene data show CDR1 as GTSNPN and CDR2 as SVGIG (reference sequence). V gave up 5 bases and J gave up 4 bases, with 8 bases separating them. This CDR3 region has 11 residues. The CDR3 here is CAWGDLYGYTF. DNA for the CDR3: TGTGCCTGGGGGGATCTCTATGGCTACACCTTC. The full variable domain, its missing parts supplied by reference TRBV30 and TRBJ1-2, is SQTIHQWPATLVQPVGSPLSLECTVEGTSNPNLYWYRQAAGRGLQLLFYSVGIGQISSEVPQNLSASRPQDRQFILSSKKLLLSDSGFYLCAWGDLYGYTFGSGTRLTVV.

The chain has TRBV20-1 and TRBJ1-2, with TRBD1 identical over 11 bases. V shed 6 bases and J 4 bases; nucleotides not matched to a gene: 13. Germline lookup yields CDR1 DFQATT and CDR2 SNEGSKA (reference sequence). CDR3 size: 16 residues. The DNA of the CDR3 is TGCAGTGCCAGTACGGCGGGACAGGGGGAGGGCTATGGCTACACCTTC. Residues: CSASTAGQGEGYGYTF.

The table lists this clonotype with a few counts. The V and J genes are TRBV7-6 and TRBJ2-7; 11 positions match TRBD2. CDR3 length: 15 residues. With V trimmed by 3 bases and J by 7 bases, 8 bases remained unmatched. Germline V gives CDR1 SGHVS, CDR2 FNYEAQ. For the CDR3, the DNA is TGTGCCAGCAGCTTCGGACTAGCGGGTCCACCTGAGCAGTACTTC. Amino acids: CASSFGLAGPPEQYF. Drawing the rest from reference TRBV7-6 and TRBJ2-7, the complete variable domain is GAGVSQSPRYKVTKRGQDVALRCDPISGHVSLYWYRQALGQGPEFLTYFNYEAQQDKSGLPNDRFSAERPEGSISTLTIQRTEQRDSAMYRCASSFGLAGPPEQYFGPGTRLTVT.

On this clonotype: A single base separates this from a much larger clone, so it may be a read error. The rearrangement uses TRBV6-1 and TRBJ2-7; D is unresolved. The CDR3 extends over 13 amino acids. Germline-derived CDR1 and CDR2 are MNHNS and SASEGT. The ends were cut back, 7 bases at V and 0 bases at J, with 10 bases in the middle. CDR3 bases: TGTGCCAGCAACCGGACGGACTCCTACGAGCAGTACTTC. This codes for CASNRTDSYEQYF.